Presented here are 30 T cell receptor beta chains from one specimen sequenced in a study of blood T cells in healthy people across ages. A second PCR of about 6 to 11 cycles used a sample-barcoded 5' primer and a J-beta primer mix. Via MiXCR, TCRdb re-called the 5' RACE reads, giving one row per CDR3 protein. Of around 1,000,000 distinct CDR3 sequences in the sample, roughly two fifths were seen once. Sequencing was carried out using blood. Source of these receptors: a man in his late teens or twenties in good health.

J is TRBJ1-4 and V is TRBV28; perhaps TRBD1 as D (6 bases). Germline loops: CDR1 MDHEN, CDR2 SYDVKM. Trimming shortened V by 5 bases and J by 8 bases, and 24 bases separated the two germline ends. The CDR3 is 17 amino acids. CDR3 DNA sequence: TGTGCCAGCAGTCTAGAATGGGTAGGGGGGAGAGAGGAAAAACTGTTTTTT. Amino acid sequence: CASSLEWVGGREEKLFF.

In this sample, this clonotype turned up a few times. The chain links TRBV13 to TRBJ2-1; D is perhaps TRBD2 (6 bases). The closer fit of TRBJ2-7 to the DNA end suggests the J call may be wrong. CDR3 size: 14 residues. Looked up from germline, CDR1 is PRHDT and CDR2 is FYEKMQ (reference sequence). CDR3 region: CASSLGTSYNEQYF. The CDR3 coding sequence is TGTGCCAGCAGCTTGGGGACTTCCTACAATGAGCAGTACTTC.

The V and J genes are TRBV7-2 and TRBJ2-4; possibly TRBD1 for D (5 bases). Germline lookup yields CDR1 SGHTA and CDR2 FQGNSA. The CDR3 runs 13 residues. With 2 bases removed from V and 8 bases from J, the gap between germline ends came to 10 bases. In DNA, the CDR3 is TGTGCCAGCAGCTTACAGGGTCGGGACATTCAGTACTTC. Translated: CASSLQGRDIQYF. Based on the CDR3 plus reference TRBV7-2 and TRBJ2-4, the full variable domain is GAGVSQSPSNKVTEKGKDVELRCDPISGHTALYWYRQSLGQGLEFLIYFQGNSAPDKSGLPSDRFSAERTGGSVSTLTIQRTQQEDSAVYLCASSLQGRDIQYFGAGTRLSVL.

Note on this clonotype: A much larger clonotype is one base distant, so this may be a read error. The chain carries TRBV7-2 and TRBJ2-1, with D tentatively TRBD2 (5 bases). CDR1 is SGHTA and CDR2 is FQGNSA in the germline V gene. Trimming took 4 bases from V and 10 from J, leaving 20 bases between them. The CDR3 sequence is 15 residues long. This chain's CDR3 is CASSSDFQSSYEQFF. The CDR3, as DNA: TGTGCCAGCAGCTCGGACTTTCAGTCCTCCTACGAGCAGTTCTTC.

The chain recombines TRBV29-1 with TRBJ1-2; 7 bases agree with TRBD1. The CDR3 spans 14 residues. Looked up from germline, CDR1 is SQVTM and CDR2 is ANQGSEA. After removal of 6 bases from V and 2 bases from J, the junction contained 9 bases not matched to a gene. The DNA of the CDR3 is TGCAGCGTCCGGCCAGGGGGTCTAAACTATGGCTACACCTTC. It translates to CSVRPGGLNYGYTF. Supplemented by reference TRBV29-1 and TRBJ1-2, the full variable domain reads SAVISQKPSRDICQRGTSLTIQCQVDSQVTMMFWYRQQPGQSLTLIATANQGSEATYESGFVIDKFPISRPNLTFSTLTVSNMSPEDSSIYLCSVRPGGLNYGYTFGSGTRLTVV.

This clonotype turned up a few times. The chain uses TRBV29-1 and TRBJ1-1, with D possibly TRBD1 on 5 matching bases. Trimming took 3 bases from V and 6 from J, leaving 8 bases between them. The CDR3 has 11 amino acids. CDR1 SQVTM and CDR2 ANQGSEA come from the germline V gene. The CDR3 sequence: CSVDGGSEAFF. DNA for the CDR3: TGCAGCGTTGATGGGGGGTCTGAAGCTTTCTTT.

The V gene is TRBV18, the J gene TRBJ1-2; 7 bases are shared with TRBD1. The J segment lost 0 bases and the V segment lost 5 bases, leaving 9 bases of the junction unmatched. The germline gives CDR1 KGHSH, CDR2 LQKENI. The CDR3 extends over 16 amino acids. This chain's CDR3 is CASSLEGAATNYGYTF. The CDR3 DNA reads as TGTGCCAGCTCATTGGAGGGGGCCGCAACTAACTATGGCTACACCTTC.

As for this clonotype: One end of the junction is discordant with germline, which a read error may explain. This rearrangement joins TRBV20-1 to TRBJ2-5; TRBD1 agrees at 7 bases. Germline lookup yields CDR1 DFQATT and CDR2 SNEGSKA (reference sequence). The CDR3 extends over 14 amino acids. The CDR3 is CSAIRDSNQATQYF. As DNA, the CDR3 is TGCAGTGCCATCCGGGACAGCAACCAAGCGACCCAGTACTTC.

The rearrangement links TRBV7-2 to TRBJ2-5; 9 nucleotides match TRBD1. Germline CDR1 SGHTA, CDR2 FQGNSA. The CDR3 spans 15 residues. V trimming: 4 bases; J trimming: 13 bases; junction bases outside the gene matches: 16. The CDR3 bases are TGTGCCAGCAGCTCCCCGGGACAGGGATCTTTTTTGTGGTACTTC. Translating it yields CASSSPGQGSFLWYF.

The J gene is TRBJ1-2, the V gene TRBV6-4; TRBD1 matches 11 bases. This CDR3 contains 13 residues. Germline trimming cut 5 bases from V and 8 bases from J; bases unmatched to any gene: 4. The germline gives CDR1 MRHNA, CDR2 SNTAGT. In DNA, the CDR3 is TGTGCCAGCAGTCCGGACAGGGGGCGAGGCTACACCTTC. The encoded protein is CASSPDRGRGYTF.

This chain connects TRBV20-1 to TRBJ1-2; 10 nucleotides agree with TRBD1. The trim removed 6 bases at V and 8 bases at J, leaving 3 bases unmatched. Germline-derived CDR1 and CDR2 are DFQATT and SNEGSKA (reference sequence). The CDR3 extends over 11 amino acids. CDR3 loop: CSAPTGGGYTF. The CDR3 DNA follows: TGCAGTGCCCCGACAGGGGGCGGCTACACCTTC.

The V and J genes are TRBV10-3 and TRBJ2-3; 7 nucleotides agree with TRBD2. The V gene end was trimmed by 2 bases and the J gene end by 1 base; junction bases not matched to a gene: 9. The CDR3 loop spans 17 amino acids. Germline V gives CDR1 ENHRY, CDR2 SYGVKD. As DNA, the CDR3 is TGTGCCATCAGTGAGCCCCAGCGGGGAGGGGGCACAGATACGCAGTATTTT. This translates into CAISEPQRGGGTDTQYF.

The rearrangement links TRBV20-1 to TRBJ2-2, with TRBD2 matching 13 bases. J was trimmed by 0 bases and V by 5 bases; bases with no gene match: 9. CDR3 size: 18 residues. Germline lookup yields CDR1 DFQATT and CDR2 SNEGSKA (reference sequence). The CDR3 coding sequence is TGCAGTGCTCGTAGGACTAGCGGGGGCCGCGCGAACACCGGGGAGCTGTTTTTT. Amino acids: CSARRTSGGRANTGELFF.

As to this clonotype: This may be a read error, as it is one base from a much larger clone. The rearrangement joins TRBV25-1 to TRBJ2-1, with 7 bases fitting TRBD2. V gave up 5 bases and J gave up 10 bases; unmatched junction bases: 17. CDR1 MGHDK and CDR2 SYGVNS come from the germline V gene. This CDR3 region has 16 residues. CDR3 sequence (DNA): TGTGCCAGCAGTCATGTGGCTAGCGGTATCTCCTACGAGCAGTTCTTC. Translating gives CASSHVASGISYEQFF.

V is TRBV9 and J is TRBJ1-5; D not certain. V lost 0 bases and J 3 bases, leaving 7 bases between the germline ends. In germline, CDR1 is SGDLS, CDR2 YYNGEE. CDR3 size: 14 residues. The CDR3 DNA is TGTGCCAGCAGCGTAGGGGATGCCAATCAGCCCCAGCATTTT. Protein: CASSVGDANQPQHF.

There are a few counts of this clonotype. The gene calls are TRBV4-1 and TRBJ1-1, with 8 bases that match TRBD1. The CDR3 covers 15 residues. Germline V lookup: CDR1 MGHRA, CDR2 YSYEKL. V dropped 2 bases and J dropped 7; count of bases not matched to a gene: 9. The CDR3 is CASSQTGGSVLEAFF. CDR3 bases: TGCGCCAGCAGCCAAACAGGGGGTTCCGTCCTTGAAGCTTTCTTT.

The chain recombines TRBV12-3 or TRBV12-4 with TRBJ2-7; TRBD2 agrees at 7 bases. The DNA end is a closer match to TRBJ2-5, so the J assignment may be wrong. The CDR3 spans 15 residues. The CDR3 nucleotides read TGTGCCAGCAGTTTATTGGGGAGGGGAAGAGAGACCCAGTACTTC. Protein: CASSLLGRGRETQYF.

This clonotype has a handful of counts. The J gene is TRBJ1-1, the V gene TRBV6-5; 7 nucleotides align to TRBD1. The length of the CDR3 is 13 residues. The J segment lost 11 bases and the V segment lost 5 bases, leaving 11 bases of the junction unmatched. Germline values: CDR1 MNHEY, CDR2 SVGAGI. The CDR3 region has the DNA TGTGCCAGCAGTACCTATACAGGGGCGGCGGCTTTCTTT. Its protein product is CASSTYTGAAAFF.

V and J are TRBV5-1 and TRBJ1-1, with D maybe TRBD1 (6 bases). V was clipped by 2 bases and J by 1 base, with 18 bases between them. This CDR3 has 17 residues. The germline V gene encodes CDR1 SGHRS and CDR2 YFSETQ. The DNA of the CDR3 is TGCGCCAGCAGCTTAGGACCCCCGACAGGTGCGAACACTGAAGCTTTCTTT. Translated: CASSLGPPTGANTEAFF.

The rearrangement joins TRBV7-9 to TRBJ1-3; D perhaps matches TRBD1 (6 bases). CDR1 and CDR2 from the germline V gene are SEHNR and FQNEAQ (reference sequence). Trimming removed 2 bases from V and 0 bases from J, with 14 bases in between. The CDR3 is made up of 17 amino acids. Here the CDR3 reads CASSLYAGVRSGNTIYF. The CDR3 coding sequence is TGTGCCAGCAGCTTATACGCAGGGGTCCGCTCTGGAAACACCATATATTTT.

The sample holds a few counts of this clonotype. J is TRBJ2-3 and V is TRBV7-3; D may be TRBD1 (6 bases). CDR3 length: 15 amino acids. Trimming left V 4 bases short and J 4 bases short, with 15 bases between. Germline V gene data show CDR1 as SGHTA and CDR2 as FQGTGA. The CDR3 nucleotides read TGTGCCAGCAGCTCCGGGACAAATTTGCCAGATACGCAGTATTTT. Protein: CASSSGTNLPDTQYF. Drawing the rest from reference TRBV7-3 and TRBJ2-3, the complete variable domain is GAGVSQTPSNKVTEKGKYVELRCDPISGHTALYWYRQSLGQGPEFLIYFQGTGAADDSGLPNDRFFAVRPEGSVSTLKIQRTERGDSAVYLCASSSGTNLPDTQYFGPGTRLTVL.

The chain combines TRBV7-9 with TRBJ2-3, with D uncertain. V lost 6 bases to trimming and J lost 4 bases, with 8 bases between them. The CDR3 covers 12 residues. CDR1 and CDR2 (germline): SEHNR, FQNEAQ (reference sequence). Here the CDR3 reads CASRPDADTQYF. CDR3 bases: TGTGCCAGCAGACCAGATGCAGATACGCAGTATTTT.

This clonotype was detected ten times or more. The J gene is TRBJ1-6, the V gene TRBV20-1, with D possibly matching TRBD1 (6 bases). Trimming shortened V by 7 bases and J by 2 bases, and 15 bases separated the two germline ends. Germline V CDR1 and CDR2: DFQATT, SNEGSKA (reference sequence). This CDR3 region has 15 residues. CDR3 in DNA: TGCAGTGTGGGTCAGGGGCAGGCCTATAATTCACCCCTCCACTTT. Protein product: CSVGQGQAYNSPLHF.

The chain carries TRBV6-5 and TRBJ1-5; D ambiguous. Germline lookup yields CDR1 MNHEY and CDR2 SVGAGI. The germline V and J ends were trimmed by 4 bases and 0 bases, with 7 bases remaining between them. The CDR3 runs 14 residues. CDR3 bases: TGTGCCAGCAGTTCCCCGTTTAGCAATCAGCCCCAGCATTTT. Protein: CASSSPFSNQPQHF.

The chain recombines TRBV19 with TRBJ2-6, with 8 bases that match TRBD1. Germline V gives CDR1 LNHDA, CDR2 SQIVND (reference sequence). There are 15 residues in the CDR3. The J segment lost 7 bases and the V segment lost 7 bases, leaving 9 bases of the junction unmatched. The CDR3 nucleotides read TGTGCCAGTACCCTAAGGACAGGGAAAGCCAACGTCCTGACTTTC. Translating gives CASTLRTGKANVLTF.

The CDR3 is CASSPDSFLTDTQYF. The CDR3 DNA reads as TGTGCCAGCAGTCCGGACAGCTTCCTCACAGATACGCAGTATTTT. The chain uses TRBV12-3 or TRBV12-4 and TRBJ2-3, with a possible D match to TRBD1 (6 bases). The V gene lost 5 bases and the J gene lost 2 bases, with 14 bases spanning the gap. The CDR3 has 15 amino acids.

The V gene is TRBV5-1, the J gene TRBJ1-1; D possibly corresponds to TRBD1 (6 bases). Trimming took off 7 bases at V and 1 base at J, with 8 bases between the two ends. The CDR3 is 12 residues long. CDR1 SGHRS and CDR2 YFSETQ come from the germline V gene. The DNA of the CDR3 is TGCGCCAGCCAGGGGTCGAACACTGAAGCTTTCTTT. It is translated as CASQGSNTEAFF.

The chain is built from TRBV20-1 and TRBJ1-4, with D hard to call. V was clipped by 3 bases and J by 5 bases, with 10 bases between them. There are 13 residues in the CDR3. Germline V gives CDR1 DFQATT, CDR2 SNEGSKA (reference sequence). CDR3 sequence reads: CSARAGKNEKLFF. Written as DNA, the CDR3 is TGCAGTGCTAGGGCCGGAAAAAATGAAAAACTGTTTTTT.

This chain joins TRBV4-3 and TRBJ1-1; 9 bases are shared with TRBD1. Germline V gene lookup returns CDR1 LGHNA and CDR2 YSLEER. The CDR3 consists of 15 residues. The trim removed 6 bases at V and 6 bases at J, leaving 11 bases unmatched. The DNA for the CDR3 is TGCGCCAGCAGTCCCGGGACAGGGCAGTCGGCTGAAGCTTTCTTT. This translates into CASSPGTGQSAEAFF.

In this sample, this clonotype turned up once. The junction and the germline gene differ at one end; a read error may be behind it. The J gene is TRBJ2-3, the V gene TRBV6-1, with D possibly being TRBD1 or TRBD2 (5 bases each). Looked up from germline, CDR1 is MNHNS and CDR2 is SASEGT. The CDR3 is made up of 14 amino acids. The CDR3, as DNA: TGTGCCAGCAGCGAAGGGGACCTTACAGATACGCAGTATTTT. Translated: CASSEGDLTDTQYF.